These T cell receptor beta chains were read from a single sample in a study of T cells after yellow fever vaccination. TCRdb called the 5' RACE reads again in MiXCR, with one record for every CDR3 protein. Of hundreds of thousands of distinct CDR3 sequences in the sample, approximately 3.8% are singletons; the top ten hold roughly a quarter. Sequenced material: PBMCs, taken on the day of the yellow fever booster vaccination. All receptors come from a man in his late teens or twenties who received the YFV17D yellow fever vaccine. CDR3s leave out the opening cysteine and the closing phenylalanine or tryptophan. Each record gives: J gene, V gene, CDR3 protein.

TRBJ1-2	TRBV6-2/TRBV6-3	ASRSADRADGYT
TRBJ1-4	TRBV5-1	ASSHRTGEEKLF
TRBJ1-1	TRBV4-1	ASSQDWGVGTEAF
TRBJ1-1	TRBV6-5	ASSRFPRAGATEAF
TRBJ1-1	TRBV6-2/TRBV6-3	ASSFWDPNIMNTEAF
TRBJ1-1	TRBV12-5	ASGPDRQAEAF
TRBJ2-2	TRBV2	ASSEFEGLDTGELF
TRBJ2-1	TRBV12-3/TRBV12-4	ASSRRNEQF
TRBJ1-2	TRBV6-6	ASSFHREYGYT
TRBJ2-5	TRBV20-1	SARGPAGFQETQY
TRBJ1-1	TRBV14	ASSAGQGRTEAF
TRBJ1-2	TRBV7-2	ASSLGRGPNYGYT
TRBJ2-5	TRBV7-2	ASSLGAGEGEETQY
TRBJ1-3	TRBV6-5	ASSYGLALSGNTIY
TRBJ1-5	TRBV20-1	SARDIGQPQH
TRBJ2-3	TRBV20-1	SADEPGLDADTQY
TRBJ2-1	TRBV20-1	SALGGGPYNEQF
TRBJ2-6	TRBV12-3/TRBV12-4	ASSSTGVSGANVLT
TRBJ1-5	TRBV5-5	ASSLGDRGQPQH
TRBJ1-1	TRBV7-2	ASRLTGGSTEAF
TRBJ2-1	TRBV7-9	ASSLGSSGGLSYNEQF
TRBJ2-6	TRBV7-9	ASSLAVASGANVLT
TRBJ1-6	TRBV4-1	ASSRGQRESPLH
TRBJ2-3	TRBV5-1	ASSSRDYYTDTQY
TRBJ1-5	TRBV2	ASSYPARLNQPQH
TRBJ2-7	TRBV7-2	ASSLRDYPYEQY
TRBJ2-5	TRBV5-1	ASSYGLYQETQY
TRBJ2-2	TRBV5-1	ASSNIQGANTGELF
TRBJ2-6	TRBV5-1	ASSLDIQTVGANVLT
TRBJ1-2	TRBV6-5	ASSYLGYGYT
TRBJ1-2	TRBV7-2	ASCPSPAGGYGYT
TRBJ2-3	TRBV29-1	SVETIESYTDTQY
TRBJ1-6	TRBV7-9	ASRTIISPLH
TRBJ2-5	TRBV6-2/TRBV6-3	ASSTRAHPKETQY
TRBJ2-2	TRBV12-3/TRBV12-4	ASSLVLELF
TRBJ2-5	TRBV7-9	ASSSLLGLAGLETQY
TRBJ2-7	TRBV7-6	ASSRGTVGYEQY
TRBJ2-5	TRBV5-1	ASSRLDRGQETQY
TRBJ2-5	TRBV5-1	ASNPGGGQETQY
TRBJ2-1	TRBV5-1	ASSLAGGTALLEQF
TRBJ2-3	TRBV5-1	ASSLVGLSDTQY
TRBJ2-7	TRBV18	ASSPGTGGDEQY
TRBJ2-2	TRBV11-2	ASCETENTGELF
TRBJ1-2	TRBV5-1	ASSFWPGDGSSGYT
TRBJ1-1	TRBV6-6	ASRRDNMNTEAF
TRBJ2-1	TRBV19	ASSMGLAGESYQF
TRBJ2-1	TRBV29-1	SVIATDYNEQF
TRBJ2-2	TRBV6-2/TRBV6-3	ASNSGFAGELF
TRBJ2-3	TRBV2	ASLLGHSTDTQY
TRBJ2-1	TRBV6-6	ASSRGDLRGQF
TRBJ1-2	TRBV25-1	ASSGGGGGGYT
TRBJ1-1	TRBV12-3/TRBV12-4	ASSLFRNTEAF
TRBJ2-3	TRBV5-1	ASSFPGRADTQY
TRBJ2-6	TRBV29-1	SVAGLRANVLT
TRBJ1-6	TRBV6-5	ASRAYNSPLH
TRBJ2-3	TRBV12-3/TRBV12-4	ASSPLWSGDTQY
TRBJ1-5	TRBV20-1	SARREPNQPQH